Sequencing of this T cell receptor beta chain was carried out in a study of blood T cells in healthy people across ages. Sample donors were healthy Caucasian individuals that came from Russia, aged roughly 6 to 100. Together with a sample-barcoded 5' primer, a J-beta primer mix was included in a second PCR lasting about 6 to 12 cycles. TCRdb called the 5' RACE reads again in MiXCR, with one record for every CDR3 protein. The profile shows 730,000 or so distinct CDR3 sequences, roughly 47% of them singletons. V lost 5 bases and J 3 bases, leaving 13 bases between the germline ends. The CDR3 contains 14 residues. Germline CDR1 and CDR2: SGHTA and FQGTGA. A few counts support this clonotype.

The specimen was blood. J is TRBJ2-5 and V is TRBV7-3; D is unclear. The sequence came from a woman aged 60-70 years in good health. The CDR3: CASSPSETEETQYF. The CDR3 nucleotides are TGTGCCAGCAGCCCAAGCGAGACTGAAGAGACCCAGTACTTC. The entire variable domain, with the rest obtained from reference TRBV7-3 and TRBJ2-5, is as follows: GAGVSQTPSNKVTEKGKYVELRCDPISGHTALYWYRQSLGQGPEFLIYFQGTGAADDSGLPNDRFFAVRPEGSVSTLKIQRTERGDSAVYLCASSPSETEETQYFGPGTRLLVL.